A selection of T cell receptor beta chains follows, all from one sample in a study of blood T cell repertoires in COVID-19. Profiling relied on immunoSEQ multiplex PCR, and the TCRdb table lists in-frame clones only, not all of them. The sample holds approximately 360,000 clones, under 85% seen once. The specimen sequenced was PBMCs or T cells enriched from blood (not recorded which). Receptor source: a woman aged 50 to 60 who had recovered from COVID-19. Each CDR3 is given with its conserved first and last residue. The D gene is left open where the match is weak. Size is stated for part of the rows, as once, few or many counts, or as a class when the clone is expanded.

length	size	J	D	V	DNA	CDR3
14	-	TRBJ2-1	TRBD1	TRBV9	TGTGCCAGCAACCGGGACAGCAGTTACAATGAGCAGTTCTTC	CASNRDSSYNEQFF
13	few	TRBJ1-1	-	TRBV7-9	TGTGCCAGCAGCTTAGGTGGGGGCCCTGAAGCTTTCTTT	CASSLGGGPEAFF
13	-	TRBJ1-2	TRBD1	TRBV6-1	TGTGCCAGCAGTGATGGGGACAGTTATGGCTACACCTTC	CASSDGDSYGYTF
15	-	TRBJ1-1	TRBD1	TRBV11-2	TGTGCCAGCAGCCCAGGGGGACGGTCGAACACTGAAGCTTTCTTT	CASSPGGRSNTEAFF
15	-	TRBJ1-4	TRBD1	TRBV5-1	TGCGCCAGCAGCCCAGGACAGGGGGCGCATTCGGAACTGTTTTTT	CASSPGQGAHSELFF
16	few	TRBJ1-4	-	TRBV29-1	TGCAGCGTTGAAGATCTGAGTACCGGTGTCGATGAAAAACTGTTTTTT	CSVEDLSTGVDEKLFF
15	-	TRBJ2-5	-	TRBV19	TGTGCCAGTAGTATCCGAGGGCCCTACCAAGAGACCCAGTACTTC	CASSIRGPYQETQYF
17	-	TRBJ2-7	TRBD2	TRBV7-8	TGTGCCAGCAGCCCCCGGACTAGCGGGAGTGGGGCCTACGAGCAGTACTTC	CASSPRTSGSGAYEQYF
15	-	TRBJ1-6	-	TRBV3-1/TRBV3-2	TGTGCCAGCAGCAGAAACGCAAACGGTTTTTCACCCCTCCACTTT	CASSRNANGFSPLHF
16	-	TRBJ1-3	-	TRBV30	TGTGCCTGGAGTGATGGGGCAGGGGTGACTGGAAACACCATATATTTT	CAWSDGAGVTGNTIYF
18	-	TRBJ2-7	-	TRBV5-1	TGCGCCAGCAGCTTGGAGGTAGGACTCGGCGGACTCTCCTACGAGCAGTACTTC	CASSLEVGLGGLSYEQYF
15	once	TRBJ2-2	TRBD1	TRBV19	TGTGCCAGTACCTGGACAGGGACTAACACCGGGGAGCTGTTTTTT	CASTWTGTNTGELFF
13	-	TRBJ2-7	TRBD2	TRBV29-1	TGCAGCGTTGAGTCTAGCGGAGCCTACGAGCAGTACTTC	CSVESSGAYEQYF
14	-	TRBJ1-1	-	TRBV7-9	TGTGCCAGCAGCTTACAGCAGACCAGCGCTGAAGCTTTCTTT	CASSLQQTSAEAFF
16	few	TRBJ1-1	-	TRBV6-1	TGTGCCAGCAGTGAACACGCGGGAATAGGGTCTGCCGAAGCTTTCTTT	CASSEHAGIGSAEAFF
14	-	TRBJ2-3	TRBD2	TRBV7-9	TGTGCCAGCAGGCGCGGGGGGGCCACAGATACGCAGTATTTT	CASRRGGATDTQYF
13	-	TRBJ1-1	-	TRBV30	TGTGCCTGGAGTGTAGGGGCTAACACTGAAGCTTTCTTT	CAWSVGANTEAFF
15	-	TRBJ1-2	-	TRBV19	TGTGCCAGTAGTAAAGGGGCACGACCTAACTATGGCTACACCTTC	CASSKGARPNYGYTF
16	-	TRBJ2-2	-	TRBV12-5	TGTGCTAGTGGTTTGGAGACGGGAATGGGTTCGGGGGAGCTGTTTTTT	CASGLETGMGSGELFF
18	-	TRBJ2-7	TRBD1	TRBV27	TGTGCCAGCAGTGCCTTTTCTCCAGGGGGAACAACCGGCTACGAGCAGTACTTC	CASSAFSPGGTTGYEQYF
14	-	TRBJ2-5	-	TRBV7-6	TGTGCCAGCAGCCACGGGCGGGGCCAAGAGACCCAGTACTTC	CASSHGRGQETQYF
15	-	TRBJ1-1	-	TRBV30	TGTGCCTGGAGTGGGGCGGACTTAATGAACACTGAAGCTTTCTTT	CAWSGADLMNTEAFF
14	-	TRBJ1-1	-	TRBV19	TGTGCCAGTAATGTCGGACAGAAGAACACTGAAGCTTTCTTT	CASNVGQKNTEAFF
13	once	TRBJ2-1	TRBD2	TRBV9	TGTGCCAGCAGCGTAGAGTTGGGGACTAAGGAGTTCTTC	CASSVELGTKEFF
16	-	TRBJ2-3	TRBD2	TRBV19	TGTGCCAGCAAGTGGACTAGCGGGGGGTCGGCAGATACGCAGTATTTT	CASKWTSGGSADTQYF
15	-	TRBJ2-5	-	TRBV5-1	TGCGCCAGCAGCTTAACTGGCGGGGGCAGGGAGACCCAGTACTTC	CASSLTGGGRETQYF
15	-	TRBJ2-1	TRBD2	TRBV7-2	TGTGCCAGCAGCTTAGGAGGGACTAGCGGGAGTAAGCAGTTCTTC	CASSLGGTSGSKQFF
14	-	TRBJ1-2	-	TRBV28	TGTGCCAGCAGTACCTCGACAGAATACTATGGCTACACCTTC	CASSTSTEYYGYTF
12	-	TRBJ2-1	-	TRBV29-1	TGCAGCGTTGGAGGGCTCTACAATGAGCAGTTCTTC	CSVGGLYNEQFF
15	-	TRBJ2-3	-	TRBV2	TGTGCCAGCACCGCGGGACGGGGCCGGCAAGATACGCAGTATTTT	CASTAGRGRQDTQYF
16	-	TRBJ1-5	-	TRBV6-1	TGTGCCAGCAGTGTCCTCCCGCAGGGCGGAAATCAGCCCCAGCATTTT	CASSVLPQGGNQPQHF
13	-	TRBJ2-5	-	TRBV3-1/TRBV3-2	TGTGCCAGCAGCCGCCCTCAGGGGCAGACCCAGTACTTC	CASSRPQGQTQYF
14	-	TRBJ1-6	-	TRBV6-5	TGTGCCAGTCGCCCGAGCTCCTATAATTCACCCCTCCACTTT	CASRPSSYNSPLHF
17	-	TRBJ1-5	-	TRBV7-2	TGTGCCAGCGCCTCCCGGGGTTGGCCGGGGGGGAATCAGCCCCAGCATTTT	CASASRGWPGGNQPQHF
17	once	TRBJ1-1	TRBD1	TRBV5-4	TGTGCCAGCAGCTTGGGGATAGGACAGGGAAAGAACACTGAAGCTTTCTTT	CASSLGIGQGKNTEAFF
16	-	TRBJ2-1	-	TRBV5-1	TGCGCCAGCAGCTTGACCTCCGGGAGTGATGGGGGTGAGCAGTTCTTC	CASSLTSGSDGGEQFF
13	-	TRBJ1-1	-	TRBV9	TGTGCCAGCAGCGTTTCACTGATCACTGAAGCTTTCTTT	CASSVSLITEAFF
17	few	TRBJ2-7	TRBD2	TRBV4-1	TGCGCCAGCAGCCAAGATAGTATAGCGGGGAGGGTAGTCGAGCAGTACTTC	CASSQDSIAGRVVEQYF
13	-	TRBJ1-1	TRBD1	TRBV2	TGTGCCAGCGGGGACAGGGGGAACACTGAAGCTTTCTTT	CASGDRGNTEAFF
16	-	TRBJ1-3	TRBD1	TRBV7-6	TGTGCCAGCAGCTTGGGACAGTCGGCTCTAGGAAACACCATATATTTT	CASSLGQSALGNTIYF
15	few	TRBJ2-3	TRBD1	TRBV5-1	TGCGCCAGCAGCCTTACGACAGGGAGCACAGATACGCAGTATTTT	CASSLTTGSTDTQYF
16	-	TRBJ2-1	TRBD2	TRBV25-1	TGTGCCAGCAGTGATACGGGAGGGGTCGTAGAGAATGAGCAGTTCTTC	CASSDTGGVVENEQFF
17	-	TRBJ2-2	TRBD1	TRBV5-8	TGTGCCAGCAGCTTGTTCGGGTCCAGGGGGCGCGCGGGGGAGCTGTTTTTT	CASSLFGSRGRAGELFF
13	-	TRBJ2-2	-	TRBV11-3	TGTGCCAGCAGTTTTACTGAGACCGGGGAGCTGTTTTTT	CASSFTETGELFF
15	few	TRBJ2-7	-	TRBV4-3	TGCGCCAGCAGCCAAGCGGCAGGGCCAGGGCACGAGCAGTACTTC	CASSQAAGPGHEQYF
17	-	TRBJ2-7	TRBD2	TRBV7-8	TGTGCCAGCAGCCAATTCTTCGAGGGACTAGGAACCTACGAGCAGTACTTC	CASSQFFEGLGTYEQYF